This TCR beta chain appears in the sequencing data of a study of Graves' ophthalmopathy and Graves' hyperthyroidism. Researchers took RNA transcripts and amplified TCR beta CDR3 regions from them. The first-round RT-PCR employed HTBI primers together with the Qiagen OneStep RT-PCR kit. A multiplex PCR was then performed as the second round. TCRdb used MiXCR to reprocess the multiplex PCR reads, holding one entry per CDR3 protein. The sample holds some 350,000 distinct CDR3 sequences, about a sixth seen once. Concerning this clonotype: A read error is possible here, since a much larger clone lies one base away. This is likely a read error, given that the CDR3 carries no conserved phenylalanine or tryptophan at its end.

CDR1 is LNHDA, CDR2 SQIVND, per germline (reference sequence). This CDR3 is built from 13 residues. Trimming left V 6 bases short and J 0 bases short, with 8 bases between. The source is an adult woman with stable Graves' hyperthyroidism. The chain uses TRBV19 and TRBJ1-2; D unclear. Source material: peripheral blood. CDR3 sequence reads: CASRTASNYGYTV. The DNA for the CDR3 is TGTGCCAGTAGGACGGCGTCTAACTATGGCTACACCGTC.